This T cell receptor beta chain is from a study of shared clonotypes between healthy human individuals. This CDR3 has 12 residues. With 4 bases removed from V and 4 bases from J, the gap between germline ends came to 6 bases. Germline V gives CDR1 SGHTA, CDR2 FQGNSA. Measured with immunoSEQ multiplex PCR; TCRdb has only the in-frame clones, and not every one. The sample shows some 240,000 clones, over 50% of them seen only once. The sequence came from a man under 40 in good health. The source material was memory CD4+ T cells sorted from blood. Noted subset: CD45RA-negative fraction. J is TRBJ2-3 and V is TRBV7-2; D not certain. DNA for the CDR3: TGTGCCAGCAGCTCATATCCAGATACGCAGTATTTT. Its protein product is CASSSYPDTQYF.